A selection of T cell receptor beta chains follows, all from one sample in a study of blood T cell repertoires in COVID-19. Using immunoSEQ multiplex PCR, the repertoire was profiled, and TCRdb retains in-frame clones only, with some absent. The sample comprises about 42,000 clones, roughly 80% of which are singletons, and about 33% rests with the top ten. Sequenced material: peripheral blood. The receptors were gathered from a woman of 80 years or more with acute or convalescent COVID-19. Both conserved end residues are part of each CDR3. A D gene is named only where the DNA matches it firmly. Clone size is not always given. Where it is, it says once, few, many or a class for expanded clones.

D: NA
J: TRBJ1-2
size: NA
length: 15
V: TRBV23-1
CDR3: CASSQSRGLDYGYTF
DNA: TGCGCCAGCAGTCAATCGAGGGGGTTAGACTATGGCTACACCTTC

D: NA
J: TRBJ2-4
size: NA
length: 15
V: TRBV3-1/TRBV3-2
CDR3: CASSHPSEARNIQYF
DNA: TGTGCCAGCAGCCATCCATCGGAGGCAAGAAACATTCAGTACTTC

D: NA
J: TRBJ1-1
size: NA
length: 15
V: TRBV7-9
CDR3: CASSPWSGERAEAFF
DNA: TGTGCCAGCAGCCCCTGGTCGGGGGAAAGGGCTGAAGCTTTCTTT

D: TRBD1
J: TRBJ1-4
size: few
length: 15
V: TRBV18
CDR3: CASSPRDRTNEKLFF
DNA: TGTGCCAGCTCACCCCGGGACAGAACTAATGAAAAACTGTTTTTT

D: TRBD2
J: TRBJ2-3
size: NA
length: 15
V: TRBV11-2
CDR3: CASSLEGLAADTQYF
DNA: TGTGCCAGCAGCTTAGAGGGACTAGCAGCCGATACGCAGTATTTT

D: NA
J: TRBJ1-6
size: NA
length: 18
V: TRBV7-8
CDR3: CASSRRKTGSSYNSPLHF
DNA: TGTGCCAGCAGCCGGCGGAAAACGGGGAGCTCCTATAATTCACCCCTCCACTTT

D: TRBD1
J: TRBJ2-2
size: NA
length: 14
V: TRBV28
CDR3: CAGTWTGSTGELFF
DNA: TGTGCCGGAACCTGGACAGGTTCCACCGGGGAGCTGTTTTTT

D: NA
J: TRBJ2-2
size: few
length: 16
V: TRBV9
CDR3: CASSVEGQLNTGELFF
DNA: TGTGCCAGCAGCGTAGAGGGGCAGTTGAACACCGGGGAGCTGTTTTTT

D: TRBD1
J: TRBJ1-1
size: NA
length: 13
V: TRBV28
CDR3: CASKGTGDTEAFF
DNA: TGTGCCAGCAAAGGGACAGGGGACACTGAAGCTTTCTTT

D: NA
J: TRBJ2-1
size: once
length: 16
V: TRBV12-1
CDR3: CASSISLAGLYNEQFF
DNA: TGTGCCAGCAGCATCTCCCTAGCGGGCCTCTACAATGAGCAGTTCTTC

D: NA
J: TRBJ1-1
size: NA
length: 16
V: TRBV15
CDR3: CATSRPYRAGNTEAFF
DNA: TGTGCCACCAGCAGACCATACAGGGCAGGGAACACTGAAGCTTTCTTT

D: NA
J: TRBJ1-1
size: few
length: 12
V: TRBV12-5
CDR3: CASGAMNTEAFF
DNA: TGTGCTAGTGGGGCCATGAACACTGAAGCTTTCTTT

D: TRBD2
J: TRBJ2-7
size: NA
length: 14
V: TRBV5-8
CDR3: CASSDTGTTSEQYF
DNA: TGTGCCAGCAGCGACACCGGGACTACTTCGGAGCAGTACTTC

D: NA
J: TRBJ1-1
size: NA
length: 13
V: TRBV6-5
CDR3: CASSYSRGTEAFF
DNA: TGTGCCAGCAGTTACTCCAGGGGCACTGAAGCTTTCTTT

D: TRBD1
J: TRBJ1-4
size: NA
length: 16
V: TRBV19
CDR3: CASSTLQGATNEKLFF
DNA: TGTGCCAGTAGTACTTTACAGGGGGCAACTAATGAAAAACTGTTTTTT

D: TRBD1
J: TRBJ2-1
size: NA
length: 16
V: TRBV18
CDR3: CASSPLRGTGGDEQFF
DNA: TGTGCCAGCTCACCCCTTCGAGGGACAGGGGGCGATGAGCAGTTCTTC

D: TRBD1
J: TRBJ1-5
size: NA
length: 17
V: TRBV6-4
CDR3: CASSVDRGHYSNQPQHF
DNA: TGTGCCAGCAGCGTCGACAGGGGGCATTATAGCAATCAGCCCCAGCATTTT

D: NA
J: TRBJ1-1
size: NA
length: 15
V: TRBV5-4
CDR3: CASSLGTRVNTEAFF
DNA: TGTGCCAGCAGCTTGGGAACCAGGGTGAACACTGAAGCTTTCTTT

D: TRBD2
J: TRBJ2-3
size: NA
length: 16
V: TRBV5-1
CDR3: CASSSGLAVYTDTQYF
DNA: TGCGCCAGCAGCTCTGGGCTAGCGGTTTACACAGATACGCAGTATTTT

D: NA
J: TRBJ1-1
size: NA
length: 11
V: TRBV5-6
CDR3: CASTRGTEAFF
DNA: TGTGCCAGCACCCGGGGGACTGAAGCTTTCTTT

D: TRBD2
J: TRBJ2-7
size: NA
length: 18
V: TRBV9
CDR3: CASSVGLAGGPTPYEQYF
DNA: TGTGCCAGCAGCGTTGGACTAGCGGGAGGTCCCACCCCCTACGAGCAGTACTTC

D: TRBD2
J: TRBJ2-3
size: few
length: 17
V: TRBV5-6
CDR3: CASSIPGSGRTTDTQYF
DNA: TGTGCCAGCAGCATTCCAGGGAGCGGGAGGACCACAGATACGCAGTATTTT

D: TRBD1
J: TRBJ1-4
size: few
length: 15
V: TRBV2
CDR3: CASRDGQGPNEKLFF
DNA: TGTGCCAGCAGAGACGGACAGGGGCCTAATGAAAAACTGTTTTTT

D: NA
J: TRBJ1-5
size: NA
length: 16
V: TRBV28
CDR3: CASSSYLTGSNQPQHF
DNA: TGTGCCAGCAGTTCATACCTTACGGGGTCCAATCAGCCCCAGCATTTT

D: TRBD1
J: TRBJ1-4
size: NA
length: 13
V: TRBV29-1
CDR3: CSVEGQGDEKLFF
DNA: TGCAGCGTTGAGGGCCAGGGGGACGAAAAACTGTTTTTT

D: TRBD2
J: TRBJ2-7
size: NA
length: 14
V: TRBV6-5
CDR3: CASRETSGSLEQYF
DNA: TGTGCCAGCAGGGAGACTAGCGGGAGTCTAGAGCAGTACTTC

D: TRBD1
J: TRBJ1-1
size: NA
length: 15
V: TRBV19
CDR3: CASRQRTGTNTEAFF
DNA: TGTGCCAGTAGACAAAGGACAGGGACGAACACTGAAGCTTTCTTT

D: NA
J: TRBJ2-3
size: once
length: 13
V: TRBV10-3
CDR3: CATDPSGTDTQYF
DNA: TGTGCCACCGACCCTTCGGGTACAGATACGCAGTATTTT

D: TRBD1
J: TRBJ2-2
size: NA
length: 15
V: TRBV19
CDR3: CASRFRDREFGELFF
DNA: TGTGCCAGTAGGTTCCGGGACAGGGAGTTCGGGGAGCTGTTTTTT

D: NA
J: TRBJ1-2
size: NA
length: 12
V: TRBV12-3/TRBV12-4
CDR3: CASSSPQGGYTF
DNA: TGTGCCAGCAGTTCCCCACAGGGTGGCTACACCTTC

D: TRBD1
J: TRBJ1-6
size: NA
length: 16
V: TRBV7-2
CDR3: CASSLTLGQGAAPLHF
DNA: TGTGCCAGCAGCTTAACTTTAGGACAGGGGGCGGCACCCCTCCACTTT

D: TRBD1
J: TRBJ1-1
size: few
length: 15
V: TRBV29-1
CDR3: CSVPEGGQPNTEAFF
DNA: TGCAGCGTGCCCGAGGGGGGACAGCCGAATACTGAAGCTTTCTTT

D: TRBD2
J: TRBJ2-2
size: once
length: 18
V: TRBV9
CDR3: CASSVGLAGGVTTGELFF
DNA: TGTGCCAGCAGCGTAGGACTAGCGGGGGGGGTCACCACCGGGGAGCTGTTTTTT

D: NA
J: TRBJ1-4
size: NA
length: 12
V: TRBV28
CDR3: CASVDYNEKLFF
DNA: TGTGCCAGCGTCGACTATAATGAAAAACTGTTTTTT

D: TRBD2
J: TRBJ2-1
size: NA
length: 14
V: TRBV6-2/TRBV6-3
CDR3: CASSPLAGVSEQFF
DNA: TGTGCCAGCAGTCCCCTAGCGGGAGTAAGTGAGCAGTTCTTC

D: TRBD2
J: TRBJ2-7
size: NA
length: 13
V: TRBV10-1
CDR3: CASSELAGGEQYF
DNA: TGCGCCAGCAGTGAGCTAGCGGGAGGCGAGCAGTACTTC

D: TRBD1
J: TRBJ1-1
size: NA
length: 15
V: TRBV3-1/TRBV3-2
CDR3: CASSQGDRGHTEAFF
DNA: TGTGCCAGCAGCCAGGGGGACAGGGGTCACACTGAAGCTTTCTTT

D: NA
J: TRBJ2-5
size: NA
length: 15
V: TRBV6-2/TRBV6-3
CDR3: CASSALGLPVGTQYF
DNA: TGTGCCAGCAGTGCCTTGGGCCTCCCCGTAGGGACCCAGTACTTC